This T cell receptor (beta chain) was profiled in a study of blood T cell repertoires in COVID-19. Looking at the study overall: The origin of the acute and convalescent COVID-19 samples was the United States, Italy and Spain.

The CDR3 is made up of 13 amino acids. Germline V gives CDR1 ENHRY, CDR2 SYGVKD. J was trimmed by 6 bases and V by 10 bases; bases with no gene match: 11. Profiled with immunoSEQ multiplex PCR; TCRdb holds only in-frame clones, not every one. The repertoire holds about 220,000 clones, 84% seen once, with about 2.9% in the top ten. This chain joins TRBV10-3 and TRBJ1-1, with 7 bases matching TRBD1. The source of this sequence is a young woman who had recovered from COVID-19. Source material: peripheral blood. This CDR3 is CANRQGLASEAFF. Here the CDR3 DNA reads TGTGCCAACCGACAGGGTTTGGCTTCTGAAGCTTTCTTT.